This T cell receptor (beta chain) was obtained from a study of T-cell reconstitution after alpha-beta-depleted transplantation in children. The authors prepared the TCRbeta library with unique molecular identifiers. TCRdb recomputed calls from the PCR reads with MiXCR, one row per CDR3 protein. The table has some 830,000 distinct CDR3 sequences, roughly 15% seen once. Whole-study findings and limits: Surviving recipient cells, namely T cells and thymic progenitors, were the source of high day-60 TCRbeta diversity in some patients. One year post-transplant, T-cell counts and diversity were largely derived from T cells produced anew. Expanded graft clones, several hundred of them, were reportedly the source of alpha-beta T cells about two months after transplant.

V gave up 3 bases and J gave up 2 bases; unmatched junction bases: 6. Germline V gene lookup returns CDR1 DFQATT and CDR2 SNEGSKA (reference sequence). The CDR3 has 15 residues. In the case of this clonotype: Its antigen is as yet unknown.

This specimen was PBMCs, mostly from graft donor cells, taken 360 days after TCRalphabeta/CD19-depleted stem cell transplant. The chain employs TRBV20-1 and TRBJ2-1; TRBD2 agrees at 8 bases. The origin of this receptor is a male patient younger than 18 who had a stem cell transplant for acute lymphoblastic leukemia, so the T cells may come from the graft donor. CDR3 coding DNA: TGCAGTGCTAGTATCACTAGCGGTCCCTACAATGAGCAGTTCTTC. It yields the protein CSASITSGPYNEQFF.